This note documents a single T cell receptor (beta chain) sequence. Its binding antigen is unknown. The input lacks base qualities; no much larger clone sits a single base away. The sample comes from a study of cytomegalovirus exposure and HLA in healthy donors (dated by TCRdb to the late 2010s). Study-wide context: The 500 to 800 repertoires of the first cohort and the 95 to 150 validation repertoires were produced on the same platform, according to a later analysis. The study aimed to test whether signatures of past pathogen exposure could be identified by cataloging public T cell receptors. Besides the first cohort of around 670 subjects, a separate validation cohort made up of 120 different subjects was used. The study combined high-throughput TCR immunosequencing, statistical association of individual TCRs with disease status, and machine learning to predict cytomegalovirus infection status. The paper as a whole reports these results and caveats: A few of the identified cytomegalovirus-associated TCR beta chains were confirmed in vitro to be specific for cytomegalovirus antigens. The study gave a list of around 170 TCR beta chains associated with cytomegalovirus. A later analysis lacked HLA typing for the validation cohort, so it scored co-occurrence in that cohort across all 110 or so repertoires. It was suggested by the authors that the approach could potentially be generalized to other disease states and immunological phenotypes. The classifier was reported to diagnose cytomegalovirus status with high specificity and sensitivity in both the original and validation cohorts. A later analysis found that TCRs clustered in the first cohort also tended to co-occur in the 120 validation repertoires, with more than 90% of cluster scores above 0. Across donors, most TCR sequences were observed very rarely, whereas some public TCRs were present in many individuals.

Donors formed part of the validation cohort, which comprised some 120 subjects and was distinct from the first cohort of 670 or so subjects. Library preparation was by the immunoSEQ multiplex PCR assay. The authors processed their data as follows. A statistical classification framework was built to diagnose cytomegalovirus status from the catalog of TCR beta chain sequences. Entries here come from immuneACCESS through TCRdb and include only in-frame sequences with V and J called. Some clones fail to appear in such tables; in the studies checked, an unresolved V gene covers under half of the shortfall, and the cause of the remainder is unknown. V and J calls and clone size are as listed in that table; D and trimming were resolved from the DNA. In all, the sample holds roughly 150,000 clones, and roughly nine tenths of those were seen once. Roughly 5.8% of the sample is held by the ten biggest clonotypes.

The CDR3 runs 17 residues from the cysteine to the phenylalanine. The read is trimmed to its CDR3 DNA, 51 bases read in frame from base 1. CDR1 and CDR2, looked up from the germline V gene, are MNHNS and SASEGT. Trimming costs V 2 bases and J 0 bases, and their ends lie 14 bases apart. Material for sequencing was PBMCs. This receptor was taken from a woman in her 30s in good health and CMV-seronegative. The sequence is built from TRBV6-1 and TRBJ1-3; no D gene is confidently identified. The bases are TGTGCCAGCAGTGAAATTTTTCGGTTTCCCTCTGGAAACACCATATATTTT. Translated, it gives CASSEIFRFPSGNTIYF.